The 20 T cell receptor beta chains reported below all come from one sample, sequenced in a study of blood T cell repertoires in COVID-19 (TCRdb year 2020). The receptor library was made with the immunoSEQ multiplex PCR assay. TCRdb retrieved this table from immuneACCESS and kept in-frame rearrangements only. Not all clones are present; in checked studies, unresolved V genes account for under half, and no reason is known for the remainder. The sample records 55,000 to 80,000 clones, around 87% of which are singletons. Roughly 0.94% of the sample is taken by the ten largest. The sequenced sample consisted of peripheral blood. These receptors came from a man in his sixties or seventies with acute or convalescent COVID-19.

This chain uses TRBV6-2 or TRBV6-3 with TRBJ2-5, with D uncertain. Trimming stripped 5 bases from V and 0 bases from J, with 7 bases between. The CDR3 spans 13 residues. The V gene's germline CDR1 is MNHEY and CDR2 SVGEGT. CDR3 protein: CASSAKYQETQYF. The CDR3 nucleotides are TGTGCCAGCAGTGCTAAGTACCAAGAGACCCAGTACTTC.

CDR3 region: CASSVGSAQETQYF. The CDR3, as DNA: TGTGCCAGCAGCGTAGGTAGCGCCCAAGAGACCCAGTACTTC. The V call is TRBV9, the J call TRBJ2-5; possible D gene TRBD2, 5 bases. The CDR3 is 14 amino acids. Germline assignment: CDR1 SGDLS and CDR2 YYNGEE. V gave up 0 bases and J gave up 1 base, with 7 bases separating them.

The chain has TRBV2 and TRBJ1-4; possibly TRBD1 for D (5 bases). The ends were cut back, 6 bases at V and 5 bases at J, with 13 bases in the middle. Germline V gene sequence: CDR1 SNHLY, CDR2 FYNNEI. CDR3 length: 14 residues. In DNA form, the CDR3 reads TGTGCCAGCAGGCCCGCACGGGGGAATGAAAAACTGTTTTTT. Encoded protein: CASRPARGNEKLFF.

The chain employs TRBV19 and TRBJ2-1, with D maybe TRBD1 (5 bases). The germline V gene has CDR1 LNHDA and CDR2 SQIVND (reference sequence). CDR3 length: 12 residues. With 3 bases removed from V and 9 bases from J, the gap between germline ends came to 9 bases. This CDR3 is CASSIARGEQFF. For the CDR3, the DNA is TGTGCCAGTAGTATCGCTAGGGGTGAGCAGTTCTTC. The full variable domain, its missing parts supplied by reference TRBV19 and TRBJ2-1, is DGGITQSPKYLFRKEGQNVTLSCEQNLNHDAMYWYRQDPGQGLRLIYYSQIVNDFQKGDIAEGYSVSREKKESFPLTVTSAQKNPTAFYLCASSIARGEQFFGPGTRLTVL.

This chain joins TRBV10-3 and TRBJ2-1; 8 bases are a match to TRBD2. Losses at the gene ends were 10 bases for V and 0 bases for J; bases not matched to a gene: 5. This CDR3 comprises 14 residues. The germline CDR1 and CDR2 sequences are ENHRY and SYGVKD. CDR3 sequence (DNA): TGTGCCACGTCTAGCGGGTTCTCCTACAATGAGCAGTTCTTC. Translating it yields CATSSGFSYNEQFF.

CDR3 coding DNA: TGTGCCAGCAGCGGGCGGGGGCGAACTGAAGCTTTCTTT. Its translation: CASSGRGRTEAFF. V gene TRBV11-1 combines with J gene TRBJ1-1; a weak D match, TRBD1 (6 bases). The CDR3 contains 13 residues. The V gene's germline CDR1 is SGHAT and CDR2 FQDESV (reference sequence). V gave up 5 bases and J gave up 5 bases, with 12 bases separating them.

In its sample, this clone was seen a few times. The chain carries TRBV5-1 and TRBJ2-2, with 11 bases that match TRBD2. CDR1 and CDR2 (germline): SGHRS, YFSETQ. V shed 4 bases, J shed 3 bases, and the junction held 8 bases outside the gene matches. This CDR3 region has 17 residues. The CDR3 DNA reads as TGCGCCAGCAGCAAAATAGCGGGAGGGTCGGACACCGGGGAGCTGTTTTTT. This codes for CASSKIAGGSDTGELFF. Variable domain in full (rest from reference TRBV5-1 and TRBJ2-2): KAGVTQTPRYLIKTRGQQVTLSCSPISGHRSVSWYQQTPGQGLQFLFEYFSETQRNKGNFPGRFSGRQFSNSRSEMNVSTLELGDSALYLCASSKIAGGSDTGELFFGEGSRLTVL.

This CDR3 is CASSPTGGAANVLTF. The CDR3 DNA sequence: TGTGCCAGCAGCCCGACAGGGGGTGCGGCCAACGTCCTGACTTTC. The chain employs TRBV13 and TRBJ2-6; 9 bases agree with TRBD1. Germline CDR1 reads PRHDT; CDR2 reads FYEKMQ (reference sequence). Losses at the gene ends were 5 bases for V and 6 bases for J; bases not matched to a gene: 5. This CDR3 is built from 15 residues.

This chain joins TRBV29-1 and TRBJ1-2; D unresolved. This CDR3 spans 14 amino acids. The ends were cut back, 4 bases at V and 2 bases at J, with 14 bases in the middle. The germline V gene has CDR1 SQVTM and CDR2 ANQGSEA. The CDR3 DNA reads TGCAGCGTTGCAACCGACACCATGAACTATGGCTACACCTTC. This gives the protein CSVATDTMNYGYTF.

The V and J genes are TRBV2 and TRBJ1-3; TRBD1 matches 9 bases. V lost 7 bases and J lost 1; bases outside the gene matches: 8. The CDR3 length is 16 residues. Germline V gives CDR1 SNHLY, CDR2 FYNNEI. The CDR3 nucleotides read TGTGCCAGCATGGTGGGACAGGGAAGGTCTGGAAACACCATATATTTT. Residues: CASMVGQGRSGNTIYF.

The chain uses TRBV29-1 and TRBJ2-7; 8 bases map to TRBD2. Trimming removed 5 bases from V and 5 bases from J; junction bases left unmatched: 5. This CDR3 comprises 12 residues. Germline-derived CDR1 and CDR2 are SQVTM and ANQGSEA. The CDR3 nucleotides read TGCAGCGTTACCCGGGGGGGAAACGAGCAGTACTTC. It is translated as CSVTRGGNEQYF.

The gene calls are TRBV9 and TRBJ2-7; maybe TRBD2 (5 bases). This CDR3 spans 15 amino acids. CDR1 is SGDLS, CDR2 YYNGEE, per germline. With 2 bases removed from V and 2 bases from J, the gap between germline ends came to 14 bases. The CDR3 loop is CASSVQADVTYEQYF. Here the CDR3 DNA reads TGTGCCAGCAGCGTTCAAGCGGACGTGACCTACGAGCAGTACTTC.

The CDR3 DNA follows: TGCGCCAGCAGCCTGGGGGCAGGGGGGTCTCTTGAAGCTTTCTTT. Encoded protein: CASSLGAGGSLEAFF. This chain links TRBV5-1 with TRBJ1-1; TRBD1 agrees at 7 bases. This CDR3 is 15 amino acids long. The germline V gene has CDR1 SGHRS and CDR2 YFSETQ. Unmatched junction bases numbered 13, after V lost 4 bases and J lost 7 bases.

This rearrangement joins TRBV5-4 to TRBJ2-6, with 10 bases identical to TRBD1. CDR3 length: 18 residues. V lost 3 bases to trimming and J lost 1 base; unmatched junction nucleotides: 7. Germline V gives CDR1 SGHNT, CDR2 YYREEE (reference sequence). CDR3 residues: CASSSGQGVGSGANVLTF. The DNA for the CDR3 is TGTGCCAGCAGCTCTGGACAGGGGGTAGGATCTGGGGCCAACGTCCTGACTTTC.

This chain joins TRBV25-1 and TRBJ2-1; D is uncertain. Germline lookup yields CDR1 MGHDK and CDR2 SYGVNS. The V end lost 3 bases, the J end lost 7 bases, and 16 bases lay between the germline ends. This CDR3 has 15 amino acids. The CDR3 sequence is CASSDAERKINEQFF. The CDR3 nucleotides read TGTGCCAGCAGTGACGCGGAGAGAAAGATAAATGAGCAGTTCTTC. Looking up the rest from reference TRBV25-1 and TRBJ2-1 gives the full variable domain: EADIYQTPRYLVIGTGKKITLECSQTMGHDKMYWYQQDPGMELHLIHYSYGVNSTEKGDLSSESTVSRIRTEHFPLTLESARPSHTSQYLCASSDAERKINEQFFGPGTRLTVL.

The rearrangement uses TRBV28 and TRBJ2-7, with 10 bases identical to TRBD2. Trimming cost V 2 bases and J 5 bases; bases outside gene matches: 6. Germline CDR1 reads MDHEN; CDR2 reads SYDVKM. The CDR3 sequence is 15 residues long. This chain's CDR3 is CASSLGVAGGDEQYF. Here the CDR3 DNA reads TGTGCCAGCAGTTTAGGCGTAGCGGGAGGCGACGAGCAGTACTTC.

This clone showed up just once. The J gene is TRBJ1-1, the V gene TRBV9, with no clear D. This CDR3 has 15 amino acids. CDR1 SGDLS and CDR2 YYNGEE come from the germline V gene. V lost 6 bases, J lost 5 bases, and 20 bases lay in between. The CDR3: CASTVAGYSSTEAFF. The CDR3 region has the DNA TGTGCCAGCACCGTGGCGGGGTATTCATCAACTGAAGCTTTCTTT.

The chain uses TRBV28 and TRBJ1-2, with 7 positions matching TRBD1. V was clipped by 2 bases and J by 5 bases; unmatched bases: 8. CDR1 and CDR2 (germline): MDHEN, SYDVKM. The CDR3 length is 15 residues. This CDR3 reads CASSLITGARYGYTF. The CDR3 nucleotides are TGTGCCAGCAGTTTAATTACAGGGGCGCGGTATGGCTACACCTTC.

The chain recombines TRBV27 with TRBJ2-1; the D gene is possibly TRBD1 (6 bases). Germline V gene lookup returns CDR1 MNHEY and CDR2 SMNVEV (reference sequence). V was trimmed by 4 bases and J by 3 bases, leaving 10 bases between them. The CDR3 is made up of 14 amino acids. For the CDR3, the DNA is TGTGCCAGCAGTTCTGAGGGACACTACAATGAGCAGTTCTTC. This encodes CASSSEGHYNEQFF.

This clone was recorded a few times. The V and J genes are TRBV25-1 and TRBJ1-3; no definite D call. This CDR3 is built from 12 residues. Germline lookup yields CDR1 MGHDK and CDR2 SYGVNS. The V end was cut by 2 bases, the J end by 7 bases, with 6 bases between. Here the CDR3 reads CASSEGVNTIYF. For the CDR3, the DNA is TGTGCCAGCAGTGAAGGAGTGAACACCATATATTTT.